A single sample gave rise to the 15 T cell receptor beta chains below, sequenced in a study of shared clonotypes between healthy human individuals (TCRdb year 2020). Preparation of the library involved the immunoSEQ multiplex PCR assay. The clones in this table, taken by TCRdb from immuneACCESS, are in-frame only. Not every clone is retained; where verified, under half of the shortfall comes from an unresolved V gene, and the cause of the rest is unknown. This sample gives 2 million to 2.5 million clones in total; 93% of them show up just once. In total, the top ten clones hold more than 0.35% of the sample. The sequencing input was naive CD4+ T cells from PBMCs. What this sample's cell subset or site label stands for: CD45RA+ positively selected. These receptors were taken from a young man in good health. Some clones in this sample may be carry-over from other donors' samples.

CDR3 region: CASAHRGQYF. In nucleotides, the CDR3 is TGTGCCAGCGCTCACAGGGGGCAGTATTTT. The chain recombines TRBV28 with TRBJ2-3; 7 bases align to TRBD1. Germline CDR1 and CDR2: MDHEN and SYDVKM. CDR3 length: 10 amino acids. V trimming: 8 bases; J trimming: 11 bases; junction bases outside the gene matches: 4.

J is TRBJ1-2 and V is TRBV15; TRBD1 is a possible D gene (5 bases). The CDR3 has 16 amino acids. Trimming cost V 0 bases and J 4 bases, with 15 bases left between them. The germline gives CDR1 LNHNV, CDR2 YYDKDF (reference sequence). In DNA form, the CDR3 reads TGTGCCACCAGCAGAGATGTAGGGGTCATGACCTATGGCTACACCTTC. This sequence encodes CATSRDVGVMTYGYTF. Combining the CDR3 with reference TRBV15 and TRBJ1-2 gives the whole variable domain DAMVIQNPRYQVTQFGKPVTLSCSQTLNHNVMYWYQQKSSQAPKLLFHYYDKDFNNEADTPDNFQSRRPNTSFCFLDIRSPGLGDTAMYLCATSRDVGVMTYGYTFGSGTRLTVV.

The chain employs TRBV2 and TRBJ2-3; 9 bases are a match to TRBD2. CDR3 length: 16 residues. The ends lost 2 bases at V and 0 bases at J; junction bases unmatched: 3. Germline lookup yields CDR1 SNHLY and CDR2 FYNNEI. Written as DNA, the CDR3 is TGTGCCAGCAGTGAATGGCTAGCGGGAAGCACAGATACGCAGTATTTT. Amino acids: CASSEWLAGSTDTQYF.

In regard to this clone: Distinct nucleotide sequences in the sample also encode this CDR3. The J gene is TRBJ2-3, the V gene TRBV7-9; D is tentatively TRBD1 or TRBD2 (5 bases each). The CDR3 covers 13 residues. CDR1 and CDR2 (germline): SEHNR, FQNEAQ (reference sequence). Trimming took off 3 bases at V and 1 base at J, with 5 bases between the two ends. CDR3 in DNA: TGTGCCAGCAGCTTGGGGGGCACAGATACGCAGTATTTT. Translating gives CASSLGGTDTQYF.

The chain links TRBV2 to TRBJ1-4; D gene ambiguous. CDR1 SNHLY and CDR2 FYNNEI come from the germline V gene. The V gene lost 6 bases and the J gene lost 4 bases, with 12 bases spanning the gap. The CDR3 has 14 residues. The CDR3 protein is CASRGGRGNEKLFF. The CDR3 bases are TGTGCCAGCAGAGGTGGCCGAGGTAATGAAAAACTGTTTTTT.

This clone appeared a single time. J is TRBJ1-2 and V is TRBV29-1; TRBD1 is a possible D gene (5 bases). V lost 4 bases and J lost 8, with 14 bases in between. CDR3 size: 12 residues. CDR1 is SQVTM and CDR2 is ANQGSEA in the germline V gene. Here the CDR3 DNA reads TGCAGCGTTGGGGCAGGGTCCGGGGGCTACACCTTC. Translating it yields CSVGAGSGGYTF.

About this clone: Within the sample, other DNA sequences also encode this same CDR3. The chain joins TRBV9 to TRBJ2-3; maybe TRBD2 (5 bases). The germline V gene has CDR1 SGDLS and CDR2 YYNGEE. The CDR3 is 15 amino acids. Trimming took off 0 bases at V and 1 base at J, with 9 bases between the two ends. CDR3 sequence (DNA): TGTGCCAGCAGCGTAGGGGGAGCCCGCACAGATACGCAGTATTTT. This gives the protein CASSVGGARTDTQYF.

This rearrangement joins TRBV7-9 to TRBJ1-1; 11 bases are shared with TRBD1. V lost 6 bases and J lost 4; bases outside the gene matches: 4. This CDR3 region has 14 residues. CDR1 and CDR2 (germline): SEHNR, FQNEAQ (reference sequence). For the CDR3, the DNA is TGTGCCAGCAGTTCCGGGACAGGGGGCACTGAAGCTTTCTTT. Protein sequence: CASSSGTGGTEAFF.

The chain is built from TRBV5-4 and TRBJ2-3; D not certain. Trimming pared 1 base from V and 5 bases from J, leaving 14 bases between. Germline CDR1 reads SGHNT; CDR2 reads YYREEE (reference sequence). The CDR3 consists of 15 residues. Here the CDR3 DNA reads TGTGCCAGCAGCTTGTCGAATCGGTTTCTAGATACGCAGTATTTT. Residues: CASSLSNRFLDTQYF.

This chain uses TRBV4-1 with TRBJ2-1, with D tentatively TRBD1 or TRBD2 (5 bases each). V shed 4 bases and J shed 10 bases, with 14 bases lying between them. Germline CDR1 reads MGHRA; CDR2 reads YSYEKL. This CDR3 is built from 13 residues. The CDR3 nucleotides are TGCGCCAGCAGCCTTCCGGGCCGGGGCGAGCAGTTCTTC. This gives the protein CASSLPGRGEQFF.

Of note for this clone: Compared with germline, one end of the junction differs, possibly owing to a read error. V usage is TRBV10-2 and J usage is TRBJ1-1, with 7 bases lining up with TRBD1. The CDR3 is 13 amino acids. The germline gives CDR1 WSHSY, CDR2 SAAADI. The CDR3 reads CASGDRDDTEAFF. The DNA for the CDR3 is TGCGCCAGCGGTGACAGGGATGACACTGAAGCTTTCTTT.

This chain links TRBV5-1 with TRBJ2-7; unclear D gene. The CDR3 totals 11 residues. Germline V gene sequence: CDR1 SGHRS, CDR2 YFSETQ. V lost 0 bases and J lost 9, with 7 bases in between. The CDR3 region is CASSLDGPQYF. CDR3 DNA: TGCGCCAGCAGCTTGGATGGACCGCAGTACTTC.

This clone was picked up one time. The gene calls are TRBV7-3 and TRBJ1-1; D not resolved. The CDR3 totals 14 residues. V lost 1 base and J 2 bases, leaving 8 bases between the germline ends. In germline, CDR1 is SGHTA, CDR2 FQGTGA. The CDR3: CASSLNAYNTEAFF. The DNA of the CDR3 is TGTGCCAGCAGCTTAAATGCGTACAACACTGAAGCTTTCTTT.

This clone showed up just once. The V call is TRBV6-1, the J call TRBJ2-1; 13 bases match TRBD2. This CDR3 is 16 amino acids long. After removal of 4 bases from V and 5 bases from J, the junction contained 5 bases not matched to a gene. CDR1 is MNHNS, CDR2 SASEGT, per germline. CDR3 DNA sequence: TGTGCCAGCAGTGGAAGGGGACTAGCGGGAAACAATGAGCAGTTCTTC. This encodes CASSGRGLAGNNEQFF.

The gene calls are TRBV29-1 and TRBJ2-5; D is unclear. The CDR3 has 11 residues. Germline CDR1 reads SQVTM; CDR2 reads ANQGSEA. Trimming removed 7 bases from V and 3 bases from J, with 9 bases in between. As DNA, the CDR3 is TGCAGCGGGCAATTAGAAGAGACCCAGTACTTC. Translation gives CSGQLEETQYF.